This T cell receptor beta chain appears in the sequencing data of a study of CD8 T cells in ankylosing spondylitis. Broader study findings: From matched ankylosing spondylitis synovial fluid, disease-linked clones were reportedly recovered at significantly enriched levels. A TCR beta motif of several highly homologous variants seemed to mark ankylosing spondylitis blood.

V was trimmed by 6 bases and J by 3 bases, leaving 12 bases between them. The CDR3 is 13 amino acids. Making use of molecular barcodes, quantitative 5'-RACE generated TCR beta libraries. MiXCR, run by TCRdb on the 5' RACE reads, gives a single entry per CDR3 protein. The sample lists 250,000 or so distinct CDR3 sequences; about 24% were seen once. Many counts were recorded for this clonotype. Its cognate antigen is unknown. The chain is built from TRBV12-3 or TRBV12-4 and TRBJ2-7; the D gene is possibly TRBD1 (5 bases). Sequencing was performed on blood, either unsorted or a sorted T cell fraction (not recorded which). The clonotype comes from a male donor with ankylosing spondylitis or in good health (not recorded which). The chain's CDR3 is CASSPDSHYEQYF. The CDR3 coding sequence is TGTGCCAGCAGCCCAGACAGCCACTACGAGCAGTACTTC.